Described below is a single T cell receptor (beta chain) sequence and its context. This clone was seen just once. Its antigen is still unknown. Per-base quality was not reported, and no clone a single base away is much larger than it. This sample is part of a study of radiotherapy plus CTLA-4 blockade in lung cancer (dated by TCRdb to the late 2010s). At the level of the whole study: Among enrolled patients, 15% to 20% had an objective response and 25% to 35% reached disease control. What the study reported, not specific to this receptor: After treatment with radiotherapy and ipilimumab, TCR clones that came from tumors expanded in the peripheral blood. Early dynamic changes in blood T cell clones, together with increased serum interferon-beta after radiation, were reported as the strongest predictors of response.

Library generation was performed with the immunoSEQ multiplex PCR assay. The table comes from immuneACCESS by way of TCRdb, which keeps in-frame sequences with V and J called. Part of the clones is missing from these tables; in studies checked, under half for an unresolved V gene and the rest for unknown reasons. The sample contains roughly 120,000 clones, roughly 74% of them found a single time. The ten most abundant clones make up 5.2% of the sample. The study tested focal radiation therapy combined with CTLA-4 blockade (ipilimumab) in patients with chemo-refractory metastatic non-small-cell lung cancer. The sample was peripheral blood, taken from a patient treated with radiotherapy plus ipilimumab. The source is a human donor with non-small cell lung cancer who had a partial response to radiotherapy plus ipilimumab.

CDR3 loop: CASSQGQGPYGYTF. The bases read TGCGCCAGCAGCCAAGGACAGGGACCTTATGGCTACACCTTC. The V and J segments used are TRBV5-1 and TRBJ1-2, with TRBD1 matching 8 junction bases. The germline V end is reduced by 4 bases and the J end by 5 bases; junction bases left unmatched: 7. The CDR3 sequence holds 14 residues, the cysteine and phenylalanine included. Just CDR3 DNA is preserved here, 42 bases in frame from base 1. CDR1 SGHRS and CDR2 YFSETQ are derived from the germline V gene.